A single sample gave rise to the 8 T cell receptor beta chains below, sequenced in a study of cytomegalovirus exposure and HLA in healthy donors. The PCR employed 60 Vbeta primers together with 13 Jbeta primers. Generated by immunoSEQ multiplex PCR, the TCRdb table keeps only in-frame clones and is missing some. The sample contains more than 65,000 clones, 82% of which appear only once. The sequenced sample consisted of PBMCs. The source of these receptors is a man between 18 and 35 years old in good health and CMV-seronegative.

The chain links TRBV6-4 to TRBJ2-2; 7 nucleotides align to TRBD1. Trimming cost V 6 bases and J 7 bases; bases outside gene matches: 5. The CDR3 spans 13 residues. Per the germline V gene, CDR1 is MRHNA and CDR2 is SNTAGT. The CDR3 DNA follows: TGTGCCAGCAGACAGGGGTCTAACGGGGAGCTGTTTTTT. Encoded protein: CASRQGSNGELFF.

V gene TRBV5-1 combines with J gene TRBJ1-1; 10 bases map to TRBD1. CDR1 is SGHRS and CDR2 is YFSETQ in the germline V gene. Trimming cost V 4 bases and J 2 bases; bases outside gene matches: 17. This CDR3 has 19 residues. CDR3 protein: CASSRTFGGQGLSNTEAFF. CDR3 nucleotides: TGCGCCAGCAGCCGGACGTTTGGGGGACAGGGGTTAAGTAACACTGAAGCTTTCTTT.

The chain uses TRBV29-1 and TRBJ2-6; possibly TRBD1 for D (5 bases). This CDR3 region has 16 residues. Trimming took off 3 bases at V and 3 bases at J, with 15 bases between the two ends. CDR1 SQVTM and CDR2 ANQGSEA come from the germline V gene. The CDR3 loop reads CSVEGPSHLGANVLTF. CDR3 sequence (DNA): TGCAGCGTTGAGGGGCCTTCCCATCTTGGGGCCAACGTCCTGACTTTC.

The CDR3 loop reads CASSSTGLAGANTGELFF. The CDR3 nucleotides read TGTGCCAGCAGCTCAACCGGACTAGCGGGAGCGAACACCGGGGAGCTGTTTTTT. The J gene is TRBJ2-2, the V gene TRBV11-3; 13 nucleotides match TRBD2. Trimming cost V 4 bases and J 0 bases; bases outside gene matches: 5. Germline CDR1 is SGHNT and CDR2 is YENEEA. The CDR3 consists of 18 residues. The full variable domain, rest sourced from reference TRBV11-3 and TRBJ2-2, is EAGVVQSPRYKIIEKKQPVAFWCNPISGHNTLYWYLQNLGQGPELLIRYENEEAVDDSQLPKDRFSAERLKGVDSTLKIQPAELGDSAVYLCASSSTGLAGANTGELFFGEGSRLTVL.

The chain links TRBV28 to TRBJ2-7; 7 bases match TRBD1. After removal of 2 bases from V and 3 bases from J, the junction contained 7 bases not matched to a gene. This CDR3 is built from 15 residues. CDR1 is MDHEN and CDR2 is SYDVKM in the germline V gene. The CDR3 DNA is TGTGCCAGCAGTTTAATCGACAGGGCTAGCTACGAGCAGTACTTC. Its translation: CASSLIDRASYEQYF.

This clone has only one observation. The chain combines TRBV11-2 with TRBJ2-7; 11 nucleotides line up with TRBD1. Germline assignment: CDR1 SGHAT and CDR2 FQNNGV. V lost 5 bases and J lost 3; bases outside the gene matches: 6. The CDR3 runs 15 residues. The chain's CDR3 is CASSPRDRGIYEQYF. CDR3 sequence (DNA): TGTGCCAGCAGCCCCCGGGACAGGGGGATCTACGAGCAGTACTTC.

The table lists this clone with a few counts. The chain couples TRBV6-6 to TRBJ2-1; D is perhaps TRBD2 (6 bases). The CDR3 runs 15 residues. The germline V and J ends were trimmed by 0 bases and 5 bases, with 11 bases remaining between them. From germline, CDR1 is MNHNY and CDR2 SVGAGI (reference sequence). For the CDR3, the DNA is TGTGCCAGCAGTTACTCGGGACTGGTCGACAATGAGCAGTTCTTC. It translates to CASSYSGLVDNEQFF.

The genes are TRBV9 and TRBJ2-3; weak D call: TRBD2 (5 bases). This CDR3 is built from 16 residues. Germline loops: CDR1 SGDLS, CDR2 YYNGEE. The V end lost 0 bases, the J end lost 2 bases, and 13 bases lay between the germline ends. CDR3 protein: CASSVGERTFTDTQYF. CDR3 nucleotides: TGTGCCAGCAGCGTAGGAGAGCGGACTTTCACAGATACGCAGTATTTT.